The rows below give T cell receptor beta chains drawn from one sample of a study of OX40 agonist ivuxolimab in advanced cancers. The assay was immunoSEQ multiplex PCR, and TCRdb's table has in-frame clones only and misses some. The table includes approximately 72,000 clones, approximately 82% detected once. The sample consisted of CD4+ or CD8+ T cells sorted from blood, taken in a trial of the OX40 agonist ivuxolimab. The receptors stem from an adult with an advanced solid tumor such as melanoma, head and neck, liver or kidney cancer. The CDR3 runs from the conserved cysteine through the conserved F or W. A D gene is named only where the DNA matches it firmly. Where a row states a size, it is once, few, many or the class of an expanded clone; other rows omit it.

J: TRBJ1-2
V: TRBV5-1
D: NA
size: NA
DNA: TGCGCCAGCAGCTTTGGGACGAGGGCGGAAGGCTACACCTTC
CDR3: CASSFGTRAEGYTF

J: TRBJ2-7
V: TRBV27
D: NA
size: NA
DNA: TGTGCCAGCAGTTTACGGGGATGGGACCTATACGAGCAGTACTTC
CDR3: CASSLRGWDLYEQYF

J: TRBJ1-2
V: TRBV28
D: NA
size: NA
DNA: TGTGCCAGTCGCCCCCGTGCCTCAAACTATGGCTACACCTTC
CDR3: CASRPRASNYGYTF

J: TRBJ2-2
V: TRBV27
D: NA
size: NA
DNA: TGTGCCAGCACGGGTCACGGGGAGCTGTTTTTT
CDR3: CASTGHGELFF

J: TRBJ2-5
V: TRBV5-1
D: NA
size: NA
DNA: TGCGCCAGCAGCCCCCAGGGGGGGGAGACCCAGTACTTC
CDR3: CASSPQGGETQYF

J: TRBJ2-1
V: TRBV5-4
D: TRBD1
size: NA
DNA: TGTGCCAGCAGCTTGGGGACAGGGGGCTTCTCCTACAATGAGCAGTTCTTC
CDR3: CASSLGTGGFSYNEQFF

J: TRBJ1-1
V: TRBV5-1
D: NA
size: NA
DNA: TGCGCCAGCAGCTGGGGCACGAACACTGAAGCTTTCTTT
CDR3: CASSWGTNTEAFF

J: TRBJ1-5
V: TRBV9
D: NA
size: NA
DNA: TGTGCCAGCAGCGTAGGATCTCGGGACACCCTAGAGGGTCAGCCCCAGCATTTT
CDR3: CASSVGSRDTLEGQPQHF

J: TRBJ2-6
V: TRBV10-3
D: NA
size: NA
DNA: TGTGCCATCAGTGAGTCGACGGCCTCTGGGGCCAACGTCCTGACTTTC
CDR3: CAISESTASGANVLTF

J: TRBJ2-2
V: TRBV5-1
D: TRBD2
size: NA
DNA: TGCGCCAGCAGCCCCGCGCTTACTAGCGGGAGGTCGACCGGGGAGCTGTTTTTT
CDR3: CASSPALTSGRSTGELFF

J: TRBJ2-7
V: TRBV4-2
D: NA
size: NA
DNA: TGTGCCAGCAGCCAGCCAGGGGCGGGAGCCTACGAGCAGTACTTC
CDR3: CASSQPGAGAYEQYF

J: TRBJ2-1
V: TRBV5-1
D: NA
size: NA
DNA: TGCGCCAGCAGAGTAGCAGGGTTGAATGAGCAGTTCTTC
CDR3: CASRVAGLNEQFF

J: TRBJ2-2
V: TRBV7-2
D: TRBD1
size: NA
DNA: TGTGCCAGCAGCGGGGGAATTGAGAGGGGGCGCCTAACCTCTGGGGAGCTGTTTTTT
CDR3: CASSGGIERGRLTSGELFF

J: TRBJ2-3
V: TRBV18
D: TRBD2
size: NA
DNA: TGTGCCAGCTCACCACCGGGAACTAGCGGTCGCACAGATACGCAGTATTTT
CDR3: CASSPPGTSGRTDTQYF

J: TRBJ2-2
V: TRBV4-1
D: TRBD1
size: NA
DNA: TGCGCCAGCAGCCAAGTTTGGGACAGGGACACCGGGGAGCTGTTTTTT
CDR3: CASSQVWDRDTGELFF

J: TRBJ2-3
V: TRBV5-8
D: NA
size: NA
DNA: TGTGCCAGCAGCTTAAGGGTCAGGAGCACAGATACGCAGTATTTT
CDR3: CASSLRVRSTDTQYF

J: TRBJ2-3
V: TRBV12-5
D: NA
size: NA
DNA: TGTGCTAGTGGGACTCCTAGCACAGATACGCAGTATTTT
CDR3: CASGTPSTDTQYF

J: TRBJ2-3
V: TRBV5-1
D: TRBD1
size: NA
DNA: TGCGCCAGCAGCGCGAGATACGGACAGGGAGATACGCAGTATTTT
CDR3: CASSARYGQGDTQYF

J: TRBJ2-7
V: TRBV6-5
D: TRBD1
size: medium-sized
DNA: TGTGCCAGCACCGCCGGGACAGGGGTCTACGAGCAGTACTTC
CDR3: CASTAGTGVYEQYF

J: TRBJ1-4
V: TRBV12-2
D: NA
size: NA
DNA: TGTGCAAGTCGCTTACCAACCCGACCGGACTGTCGAGACCATAGTGCAACTAATGAAAAACTGTTTTTT
CDR3: CASRLPTRPDCRDHSATNEKLFF

J: TRBJ2-3
V: TRBV6-5
D: NA
size: NA
DNA: TGTGCCAGCAGTTCCGGGACCTTGGGGCAGTATTTT
CDR3: CASSSGTLGQYF

J: TRBJ1-1
V: TRBV5-1
D: NA
size: NA
DNA: TGCGCCAGCAGCTTGGGTTGGCGGGGCGGGGACACTGAAGCTTTCTTT
CDR3: CASSLGWRGGDTEAFF

J: TRBJ1-1
V: TRBV7-2
D: NA
size: once
DNA: TGTGCCAGCAGCGTAATAGACAGCGACGCTTTCTTT
CDR3: CASSVIDSDAFF

J: TRBJ2-2
V: TRBV23-1
D: NA
size: NA
DNA: TGCGCCAGCAGTCTTAAGGACGGGGAGCTGTTTTTT
CDR3: CASSLKDGELFF

J: TRBJ2-5
V: TRBV5-1
D: NA
size: once
DNA: TGCGCCAGCAGCTTGGATGGCGGTGAAGAGACCCAGTACTTC
CDR3: CASSLDGGEETQYF

J: TRBJ2-3
V: TRBV9
D: NA
size: NA
DNA: TGTGCCAGCAGCTACCGGACGGACACAGATACGCAGTATTTT
CDR3: CASSYRTDTDTQYF

J: TRBJ1-5
V: TRBV5-8
D: NA
size: NA
DNA: TGTGCCAGCAGCTCTGTTAACAATCAGCCCCAGCATTTT
CDR3: CASSSVNNQPQHF

J: TRBJ1-2
V: TRBV14
D: NA
size: NA
DNA: TGTGCCAGCAGCCAAGATAGGGCCCGGGGCTACACCTTC
CDR3: CASSQDRARGYTF

J: TRBJ2-3
V: TRBV27
D: NA
size: once
DNA: TGTGCCAGCAGGCACAGGAGCCACACGGATACGCAGTATTTT
CDR3: CASRHRSHTDTQYF

J: TRBJ1-5
V: TRBV7-2
D: TRBD1
size: NA
DNA: TGTGCCAGCAGCTCGACAGGGAACAATCAGCCCCAGCATTTT
CDR3: CASSSTGNNQPQHF

J: TRBJ1-2
V: TRBV6-1
D: TRBD1
size: NA
DNA: TGTGCCAGCAGCGCATCCTACGACAGGGATAGATGCACCTTC
CDR3: CASSASYDRDRCTF

J: TRBJ1-1
V: TRBV5-8
D: NA
size: NA
DNA: TGTGCCAGCAGCTTGGACAGGGAAGCTGAAGCTTTCTTT
CDR3: CASSLDREAEAFF

J: TRBJ1-2
V: TRBV6-6
D: NA
size: NA
DNA: TGTGCCAGCAGCCCCGGGGATTACTATGGCTACACCTTC
CDR3: CASSPGDYYGYTF

J: TRBJ1-2
V: TRBV14
D: NA
size: few
DNA: TGTGCCAGCAGCCAGACCTGGCTCGGCGGTGGCTACACCTTC
CDR3: CASSQTWLGGGYTF

J: TRBJ2-3
V: TRBV7-9
D: NA
size: once
DNA: TGTGCCAGCAGCTTAGGCGGGAATGCGCAGTATTTT
CDR3: CASSLGGNAQYF

J: TRBJ1-6
V: TRBV2
D: NA
size: NA
DNA: TGTGCCAGCAGAAGGGACCAGGTCAATTCACCCCTCCACTTT
CDR3: CASRRDQVNSPLHF

J: TRBJ2-5
V: TRBV19
D: TRBD2
size: once
DNA: TGTGCCAGTAGTATGACGGGGGGGACACAACGGGAGACCCAGTACTTC
CDR3: CASSMTGGTQRETQYF

J: TRBJ2-2
V: TRBV30
D: NA
size: NA
DNA: TGTGCCTGGAGTGTACGTGGGGTGGGGACCGGGGAGCTGTTTTTT
CDR3: CAWSVRGVGTGELFF

J: TRBJ1-2
V: TRBV7-8
D: NA
size: NA
DNA: TGTGCCAGCAGCTTAGGCGACAGTTATGGCTACACCTTC
CDR3: CASSLGDSYGYTF

J: TRBJ1-4
V: TRBV5-6
D: NA
size: NA
DNA: TGTGCCAGCAGCTTGGAGCCATATGAAAAACTGTTTTTT
CDR3: CASSLEPYEKLFF

J: TRBJ2-7
V: TRBV11-1
D: NA
size: NA
DNA: TGTGCCAGCAGCTTAGTGACCCAAAACGAGCAGTACTTC
CDR3: CASSLVTQNEQYF

J: TRBJ1-2
V: TRBV2
D: NA
size: NA
DNA: TGTGCCAGCAGTGTAGGGGGAGGGGTCGGCTACACCTTC
CDR3: CASSVGGGVGYTF

J: TRBJ1-1
V: TRBV5-1
D: NA
size: NA
DNA: TGCGCCAGCAGCTTGTATGGGGGGCTGAACACTGAAGCTTTCTTT
CDR3: CASSLYGGLNTEAFF

J: TRBJ1-3
V: TRBV6-5
D: NA
size: once
DNA: TGTGCCAGCAGTTCAGACGGGTCTGGAAACACCATATATTTT
CDR3: CASSSDGSGNTIYF

J: TRBJ2-2
V: TRBV5-1
D: NA
size: NA
DNA: TGCGCCAGCAGCTTGGATGGGCGGGACACCGGGGAGCTGTTTTTT
CDR3: CASSLDGRDTGELFF

J: TRBJ2-2
V: TRBV5-1
D: TRBD2
size: NA
DNA: TGCGCCAGCAGCTGGGGTGGAGCGGGAGTCAACACCGGGGAGCTGTTTTTT
CDR3: CASSWGGAGVNTGELFF

J: TRBJ2-3
V: TRBV30
D: NA
size: NA
DNA: TGTGCCTGGAGTATCTCCTTGGGGCCCACAGATACGCAGTATTTT
CDR3: CAWSISLGPTDTQYF

J: TRBJ1-1
V: TRBV7-8
D: NA
size: NA
DNA: TGTGCCAGCAGCTTTCTGACAGGCGAAGCTTTCTTT
CDR3: CASSFLTGEAFF

J: TRBJ2-7
V: TRBV28
D: TRBD1
size: NA
DNA: TGTGCCAGCAGTGTAGTGTATGGTGAGGGACAGGGGTTTTACGAGCAGTACTTC
CDR3: CASSVVYGEGQGFYEQYF

J: TRBJ1-1
V: TRBV19
D: NA
size: NA
DNA: TGTGCCAGTACCCCAACCAGGTTCCAGAACACTGAAGCTTTCTTT
CDR3: CASTPTRFQNTEAFF

J: TRBJ2-5
V: TRBV20-1
D: NA
size: NA
DNA: TGCAGTGCCGGACCCGGGGAGACCCAGTACTTC
CDR3: CSAGPGETQYF